This T cell receptor (beta chain) came from a study of regulatory T cells in long-lasting Graves disease listed by TCRdb under 2021. Concerning the study at large: Patients with newly diagnosed Graves' disease had been on antithyroid drugs for under 3 months. Peripheral blood TCR sequencing and RNA sequencing compared persistent Graves' disease patients with newly diagnosed Graves' disease patients. The study was registered as a clinical trial and conducted in China. A total of roughly 35 samples underwent TCR sequencing, from about 13 patients with persistent Graves' disease and approximately 20 patients with newly diagnosed Graves' disease.

Points the paper makes about the study in general: TRBV28, TRBJ1-2 and TRBJ2-5 were preferentially used in persistent disease, while TRBV20-1 and TRBJ2-1 were favored in newly diagnosed disease. Sequencing and analysis were limited to the TCR beta chain. More public clonotypes were shared among persistent patients (under 3,000) than among newly diagnosed patients (roughly 1,000). The study examined only peripheral blood because the primary lesion, thyroid tissue, could not be accessed. Compared with newly diagnosed patients, patients with persistent Graves' disease had lower TCR Shannon entropy and fewer highly expanded clones, which suggests clonal expansion. The authors noted that the small sample size was a limitation that may lower accuracy.

Including the terminal cysteine and phenylalanine, the CDR3 comprises 15 residues. The sequence is cut down to CDR3 DNA, 45 bases in frame from base 1. Trimming costs V 1 base and J 2 bases, and their ends lie 12 bases apart. The label giving this sample's time point can be read as: newly diagnosed GD, antithyroid drugs for less than 3 months. For both TCR sequencing and RNA sequencing, RNA was extracted from PBMCs in TRIzol. The diagnosis of Graves' disease followed American Thyroid Association guidelines. Patients were recruited from an endocrinology department in Xi'an, China. From each patient, approximately 10 milliliters of peripheral blood was collected into an EDTA anticoagulant tube. PBMCs were isolated by Ficoll Paque Plus density gradient separation without further T cell sorting. An Agilent 2100 Bioanalyzer and agarose gel were used to assess RNA quality, and a NanoDrop 2000 was used to measure RNA concentration.

Libraries came from multiplex PCR. Sequencing was performed on an Illumina HiSeq 4000. TCR beta libraries were built with iRepertoire HTBI primers and Arm-PCR amplification of CDR3 regions. Before sequencing, the PCR products went through gel purification. On the authors' methods: Gene usage analysis of CDR3 amino acid clonotypes used the approximately 62 TRBV and around 13 TRBJ segments found across samples. COPE and FqMerger were used to merge the filtered high-quality paired reads into contigs. Contigs were aligned with BLAST to IMGT TRBV, TRBD and TRBJ reference genes, and CDR3 was defined per IMGT. Highly expanded clones were defined as clonotypes with a frequency above 0.1%. Shannon entropy served as the measure of repertoire diversity, while the Gini coefficient captured V-J evenness. Clonotypes shared by more than one individual were considered public. The raw public data were reprocessed by TCRdb itself: fastp quality trimming at Q25, MiXCR clonotype calling, in-frame beta chains only. Duplicate CDR3 protein sequences are folded into a single record with the most common DNA and genes. Clone size and V and J calls follow TCRdb, not the original study. This sample comprises about 200,000 distinct CDR3 sequences, roughly 19% of them detected only once. The ten largest clones capture roughly 12% of the sample.

In the case of this clonotype: The antigen it recognizes is unknown. Base qualities were left out, and no much larger clone turns up one base away.

The same data also went into a second study, on T cells in Graves' hyperthyroidism and ophthalmopathy. Looking at the second paper: A patient counted as having stable Graves' hyperthyroidism if no progression to ophthalmopathy occurred over 18 months of follow-up. Hyperthyroidism patients were newly diagnosed, had a disease duration of under 2 months, and were aged 18 to 65 years. Exclusion was applied to patients with uncontrolled infections, other autoimmune diseases, pregnancy or lactation. Clinical symptoms, serum thyroxine and TRAb, thyroid ultrasound, and orbital computed tomography formed the basis for the diagnoses. The first round of RT-PCR for the TCR CDR3 was performed with the HTBI primer set and the Qiagen OneStep RT-PCR kit. Most expanded thyroid clonotypes (frequency above 0.001) were also detected in blood, a finding suggesting that blood repertoires may reflect thyroid immune responses. Ophthalmopathy was separated from stable hyperthyroidism by a 13 V-J signature model, with 87.88% sensitivity and 81% to 82% specificity obtained in cross-validation and 80%/75% obtained in testing. In validation, progression to ophthalmopathy was predicted by the model with approximately 67% sensitivity and 72% to 85% specificity, a median of 6.5 months before onset. To identify distinguishing TCR V-J signatures, a discovery cohort of 100 patients was used, comprising 43 with Graves' ophthalmopathy and under 60 with stable Graves' hyperthyroidism. An independent validation cohort of under 20 hyperthyroidism patients and 15 or so patients who later progressed to ophthalmopathy tested prospective prediction of ophthalmopathy. The 95 to 100 discovery patients were randomly divided into training and test sets at a 7:3 ratio. Thyroid tissue and blood T-cell repertoires from six Graves' hyperthyroidism patients were also compared in the study. After blood sampling, hyperthyroidism patients were treated with methimazole at a starting dose of 30 mg daily, and ophthalmopathy patients were treated with high-dose intravenous methylprednisolone. Libraries were constructed in a second round of multiplex PCR, after which size selection and purification were carried out. Paired-end sequencing of the libraries was performed with 100 bp reads on an Illumina HiSeq2000. SOAPnuke was used to process the raw data, throwing out any read that contained adapters or uncalled bases, had a mean Phred below 15, or lacked an exact constant-primer or identifier match. High-quality paired reads were merged using COPE v1.2.5, and each unique nucleotide sequence was defined as a clonotype. MiTCR v1.1 was used to align the clonotypes against IMGT TRBV, TRBD and TRBJ reference segments. The analysis included only V-J combinations with a frequency above 0.0001, which together covered roughly 99% of the repertoires. The TCS score was defined as F50 (clonal expansion) divided by E x V (chaos), with BLOSUM62-based TCRdist calculated between CDR3 peptides within each V-J. Welch's t-statistics and random forest reduced just over 500 V-J features to roughly 13, which were used in a naive Bayes classifier (R e1071). Sample size was not statistically predetermined, and blinding of investigators to group allocation was not performed. The paper reports TCR Vbeta CDR3 sequencing of approximately 140 peripheral blood samples: some 41 ophthalmopathy, under 80 hyperthyroidism and approximately 17 progressor patients.

The rearrangement joined TRBV12-3 or TRBV12-4 to TRBJ2-7; 5 matching bases give a weak D call of TRBD1. This receptor was obtained from a young woman with Graves disease. Donor details come from another sample of the same person, matched by shared clones. Sequencing used peripheral blood mononuclear cells (PBMCs), obtained at new diagnosis, from a patient treated with antithyroid drugs. This receptor carries the CDR3 CASSLEGTGAYEQYF. The DNA sequence reads TGTGCCAGCAGTTTAGAGGGCACAGGAGCCTACGAGCAGTACTTC.